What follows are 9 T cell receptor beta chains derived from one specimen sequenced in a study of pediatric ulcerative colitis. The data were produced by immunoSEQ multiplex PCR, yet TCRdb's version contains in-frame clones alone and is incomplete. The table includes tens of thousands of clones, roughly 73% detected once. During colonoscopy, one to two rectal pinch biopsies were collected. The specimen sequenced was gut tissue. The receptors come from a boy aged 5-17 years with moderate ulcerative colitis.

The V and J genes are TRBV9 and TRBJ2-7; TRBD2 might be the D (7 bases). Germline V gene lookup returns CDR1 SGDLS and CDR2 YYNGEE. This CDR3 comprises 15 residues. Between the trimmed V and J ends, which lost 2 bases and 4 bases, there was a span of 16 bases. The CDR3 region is CASSVGGTPDYEQYF. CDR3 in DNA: TGTGCCAGCAGCGTGGGAGGGACACCGGATTACGAGCAGTACTTC.

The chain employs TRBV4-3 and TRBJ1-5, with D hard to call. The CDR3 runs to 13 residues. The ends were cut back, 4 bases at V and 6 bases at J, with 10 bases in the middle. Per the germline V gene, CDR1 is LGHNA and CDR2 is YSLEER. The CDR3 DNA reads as TGCGCCAGCAGCCTTATATCGGGTCAGCCCCAGCATTTT. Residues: CASSLISGQPQHF.

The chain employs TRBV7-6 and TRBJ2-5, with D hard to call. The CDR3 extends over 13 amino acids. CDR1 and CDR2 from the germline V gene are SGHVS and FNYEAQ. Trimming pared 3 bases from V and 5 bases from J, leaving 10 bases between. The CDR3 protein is CASSFRLRETQYF. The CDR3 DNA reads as TGTGCCAGCAGCTTCAGACTGCGGGAGACCCAGTACTTC.

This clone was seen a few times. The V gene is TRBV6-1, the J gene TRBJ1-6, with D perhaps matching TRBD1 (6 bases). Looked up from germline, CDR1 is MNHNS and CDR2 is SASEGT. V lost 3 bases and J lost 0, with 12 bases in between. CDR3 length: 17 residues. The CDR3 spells CASSETGVSSYNSPLHF. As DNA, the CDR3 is TGTGCCAGCAGTGAGACAGGAGTCAGCTCCTATAATTCACCCCTCCACTTT.

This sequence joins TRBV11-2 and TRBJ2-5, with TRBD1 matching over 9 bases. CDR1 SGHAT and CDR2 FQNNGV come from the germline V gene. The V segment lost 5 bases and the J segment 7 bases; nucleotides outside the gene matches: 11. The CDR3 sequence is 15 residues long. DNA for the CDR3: TGTGCCAGCAGCCTGGGAGGGACAGGGAGGGTGACCCAGTACTTC. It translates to CASSLGGTGRVTQYF.

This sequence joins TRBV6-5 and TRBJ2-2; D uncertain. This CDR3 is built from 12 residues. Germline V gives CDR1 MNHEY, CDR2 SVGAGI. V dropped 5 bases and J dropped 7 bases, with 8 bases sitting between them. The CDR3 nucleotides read TGTGCCAGCAGTGAAAATGTCGGGGAGCTGTTTTTT. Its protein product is CASSENVGELFF.

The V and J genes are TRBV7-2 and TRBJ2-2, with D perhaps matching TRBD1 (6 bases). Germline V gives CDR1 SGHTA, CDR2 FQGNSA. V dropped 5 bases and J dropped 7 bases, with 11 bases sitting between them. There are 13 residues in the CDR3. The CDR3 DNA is TGTGCCAGCAGCAGGGGGAACGACGGGGAGCTGTTTTTT. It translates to CASSRGNDGELFF.

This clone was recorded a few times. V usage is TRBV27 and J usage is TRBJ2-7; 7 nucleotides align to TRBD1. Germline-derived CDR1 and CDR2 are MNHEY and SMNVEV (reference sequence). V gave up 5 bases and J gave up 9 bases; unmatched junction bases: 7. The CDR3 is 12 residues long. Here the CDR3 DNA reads TGTGCCAGCAGTAGGACACAGGGGCCGCAGTACTTC. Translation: CASSRTQGPQYF.

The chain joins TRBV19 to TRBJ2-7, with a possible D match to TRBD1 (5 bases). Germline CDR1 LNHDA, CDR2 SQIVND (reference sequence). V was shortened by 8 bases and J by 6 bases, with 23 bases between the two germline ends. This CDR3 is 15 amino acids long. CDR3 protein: CASVVGPTRLCEQYF. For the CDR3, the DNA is TGTGCCAGTGTAGTGGGGCCCACTCGGCTCTGCGAGCAGTACTTC.